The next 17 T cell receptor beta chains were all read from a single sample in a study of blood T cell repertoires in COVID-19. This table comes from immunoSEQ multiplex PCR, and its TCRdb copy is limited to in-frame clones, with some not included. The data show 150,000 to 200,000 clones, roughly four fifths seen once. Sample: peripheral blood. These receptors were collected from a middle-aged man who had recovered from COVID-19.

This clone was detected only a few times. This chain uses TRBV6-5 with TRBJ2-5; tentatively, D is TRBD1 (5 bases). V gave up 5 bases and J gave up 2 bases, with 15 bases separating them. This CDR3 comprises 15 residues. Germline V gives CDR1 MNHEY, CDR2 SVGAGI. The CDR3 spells CASSPQQGDQETQYF. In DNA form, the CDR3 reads TGTGCCAGCAGTCCCCAGCAAGGGGATCAAGAGACCCAGTACTTC.

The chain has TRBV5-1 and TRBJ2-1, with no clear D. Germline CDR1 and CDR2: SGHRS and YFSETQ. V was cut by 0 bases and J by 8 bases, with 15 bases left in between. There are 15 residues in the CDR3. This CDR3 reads CASSLVAGSVHEQFF. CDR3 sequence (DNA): TGCGCCAGCAGCTTGGTGGCAGGATCCGTACATGAGCAGTTCTTC.

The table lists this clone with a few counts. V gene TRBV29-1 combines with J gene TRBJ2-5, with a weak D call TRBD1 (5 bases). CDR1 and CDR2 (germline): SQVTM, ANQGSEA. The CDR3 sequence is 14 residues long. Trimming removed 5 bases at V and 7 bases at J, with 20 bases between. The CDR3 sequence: CSVRNQQGFGTQYF. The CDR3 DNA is TGCAGCGTTAGAAATCAGCAGGGTTTTGGGACCCAGTACTTC.

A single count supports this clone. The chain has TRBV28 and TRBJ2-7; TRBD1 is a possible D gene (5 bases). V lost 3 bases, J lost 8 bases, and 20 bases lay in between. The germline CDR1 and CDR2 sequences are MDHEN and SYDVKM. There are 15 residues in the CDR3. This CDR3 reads CASSLSVGLGPKQYF. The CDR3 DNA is TGTGCCAGCAGTTTGTCTGTCGGGTTGGGGCCCAAGCAGTACTTC. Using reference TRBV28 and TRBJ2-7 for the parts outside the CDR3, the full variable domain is DVKVTQSSRYLVKRTGEKVFLECVQDMDHENMFWYRQDPGLGLRLIYFSYDVKMKEKGDIPEGYSVSREKKERFSLILESASTNQTSMYLCASSLSVGLGPKQYFGPGTRLTVT.

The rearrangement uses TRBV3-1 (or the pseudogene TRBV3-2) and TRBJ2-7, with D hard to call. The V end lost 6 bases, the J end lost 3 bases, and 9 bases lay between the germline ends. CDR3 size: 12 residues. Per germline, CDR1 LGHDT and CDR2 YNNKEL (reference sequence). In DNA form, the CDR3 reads TGTGCCAGCAGAGCAAAAGACTACGAGCAGTACTTC. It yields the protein CASRAKDYEQYF.

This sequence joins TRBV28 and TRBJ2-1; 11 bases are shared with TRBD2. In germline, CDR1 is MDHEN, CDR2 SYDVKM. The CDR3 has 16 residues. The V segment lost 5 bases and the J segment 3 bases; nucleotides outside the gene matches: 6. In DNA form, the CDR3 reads TGTGCCAGCAGTCGCGGGACTAGCGGTAACTACAATGAGCAGTTCTTC. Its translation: CASSRGTSGNYNEQFF.

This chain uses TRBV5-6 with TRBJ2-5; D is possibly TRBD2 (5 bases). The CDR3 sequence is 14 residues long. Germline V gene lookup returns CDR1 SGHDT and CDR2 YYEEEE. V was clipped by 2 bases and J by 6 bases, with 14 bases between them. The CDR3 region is CASSLRRALKTQYF. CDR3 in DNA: TGTGCCAGCAGCTTACGGCGGGCCCTAAAGACCCAGTACTTC.

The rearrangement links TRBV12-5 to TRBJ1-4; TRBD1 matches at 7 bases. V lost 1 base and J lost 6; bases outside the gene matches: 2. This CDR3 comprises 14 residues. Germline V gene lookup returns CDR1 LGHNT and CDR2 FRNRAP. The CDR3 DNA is TGTGCTAGTGGTTTGGGACAGGGAGATGAAAAACTGTTTTTT. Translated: CASGLGQGDEKLFF.

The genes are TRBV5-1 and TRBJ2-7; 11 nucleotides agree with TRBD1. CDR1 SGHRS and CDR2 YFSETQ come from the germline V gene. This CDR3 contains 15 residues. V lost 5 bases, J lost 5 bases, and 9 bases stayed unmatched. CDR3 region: CASRRAGTGGHEQYF. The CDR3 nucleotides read TGCGCCAGCAGGCGGGCCGGGACAGGGGGACACGAGCAGTACTTC. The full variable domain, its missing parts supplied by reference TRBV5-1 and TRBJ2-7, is KAGVTQTPRYLIKTRGQQVTLSCSPISGHRSVSWYQQTPGQGLQFLFEYFSETQRNKGNFPGRFSGRQFSNSRSEMNVSTLELGDSALYLCASRRAGTGGHEQYFGPGTRLTVT.

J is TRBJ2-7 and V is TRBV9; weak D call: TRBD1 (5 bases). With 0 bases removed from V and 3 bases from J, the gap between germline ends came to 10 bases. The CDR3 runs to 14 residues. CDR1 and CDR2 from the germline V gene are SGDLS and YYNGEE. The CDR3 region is CASSVGGLGYEQYF. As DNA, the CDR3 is TGTGCCAGCAGCGTAGGGGGCCTCGGCTACGAGCAGTACTTC.

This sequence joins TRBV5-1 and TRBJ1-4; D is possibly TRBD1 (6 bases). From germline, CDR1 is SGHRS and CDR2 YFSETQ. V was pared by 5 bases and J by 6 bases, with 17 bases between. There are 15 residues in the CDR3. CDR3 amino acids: CASRYTGTPDEKLFF. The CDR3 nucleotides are TGCGCCAGCAGATACACCGGGACACCGGATGAAAAACTGTTTTTT.

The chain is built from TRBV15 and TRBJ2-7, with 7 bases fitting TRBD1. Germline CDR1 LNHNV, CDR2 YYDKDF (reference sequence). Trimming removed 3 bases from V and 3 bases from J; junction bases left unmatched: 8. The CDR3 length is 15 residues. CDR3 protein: CATSSGTVRLYEQYF. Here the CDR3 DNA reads TGTGCCACCAGCAGTGGGACAGTAAGACTCTACGAGCAGTACTTC.

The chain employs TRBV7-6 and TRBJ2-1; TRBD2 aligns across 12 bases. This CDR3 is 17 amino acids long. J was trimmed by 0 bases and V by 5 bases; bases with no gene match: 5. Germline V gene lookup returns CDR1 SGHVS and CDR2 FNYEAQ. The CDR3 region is CASSGTSGPSSYNEQFF. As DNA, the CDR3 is TGTGCCAGCAGCGGGACTAGCGGGCCAAGCTCCTACAATGAGCAGTTCTTC. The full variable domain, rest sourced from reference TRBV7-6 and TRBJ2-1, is GAGVSQSPRYKVTKRGQDVALRCDPISGHVSLYWYRQALGQGPEFLTYFNYEAQQDKSGLPNDRFSAERPEGSISTLTIQRTEQRDSAMYRCASSGTSGPSSYNEQFFGPGTRLTVL.

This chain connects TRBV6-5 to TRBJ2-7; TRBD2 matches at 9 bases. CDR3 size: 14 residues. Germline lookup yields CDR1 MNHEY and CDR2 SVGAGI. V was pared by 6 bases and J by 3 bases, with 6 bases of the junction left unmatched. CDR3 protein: CASRNRLADYEQYF. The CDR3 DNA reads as TGTGCCAGCAGGAACCGACTAGCGGACTACGAGCAGTACTTC.

CDR3 residues: CASSLGLSADTQYF. DNA for the CDR3: TGTGCCAGCAGCTTAGGCCTCTCTGCAGATACGCAGTATTTT. The chain has TRBV13 and TRBJ2-3; D is undetermined. Trimming stripped 0 bases from V and 4 bases from J, with 8 bases between. Germline loops: CDR1 PRHDT, CDR2 FYEKMQ (reference sequence). CDR3 size: 14 residues.

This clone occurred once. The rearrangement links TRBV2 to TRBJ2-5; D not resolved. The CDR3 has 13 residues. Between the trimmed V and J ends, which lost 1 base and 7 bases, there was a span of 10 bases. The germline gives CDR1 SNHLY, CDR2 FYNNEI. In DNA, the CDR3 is TGTGCCAGCAGTGAAGGGTCGAGTGGGACCCAGTACTTC. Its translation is CASSEGSSGTQYF.

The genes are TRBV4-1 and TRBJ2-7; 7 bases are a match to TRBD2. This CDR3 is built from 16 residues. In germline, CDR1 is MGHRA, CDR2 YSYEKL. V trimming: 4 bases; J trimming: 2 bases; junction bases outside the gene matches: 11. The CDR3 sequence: CASSRYLGGGPYEQYF. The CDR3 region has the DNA TGCGCCAGCAGCCGCTACCTTGGGGGAGGGCCCTACGAGCAGTACTTC.